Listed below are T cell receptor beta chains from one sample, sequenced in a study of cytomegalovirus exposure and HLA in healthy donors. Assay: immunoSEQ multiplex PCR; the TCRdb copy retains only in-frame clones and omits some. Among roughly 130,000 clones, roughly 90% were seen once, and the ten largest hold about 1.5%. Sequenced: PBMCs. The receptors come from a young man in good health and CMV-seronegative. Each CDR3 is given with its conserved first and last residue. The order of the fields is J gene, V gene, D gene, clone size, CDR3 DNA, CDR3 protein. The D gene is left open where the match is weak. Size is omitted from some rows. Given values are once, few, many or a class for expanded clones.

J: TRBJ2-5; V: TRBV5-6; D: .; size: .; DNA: TGTGCCAGCAGCCGAGAAGAGACCCAGTACTTC; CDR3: CASSREETQYF
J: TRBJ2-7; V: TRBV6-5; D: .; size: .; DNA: TGTGCCAGCAGTCTCGGGGATGGCGAGCAGTACTTC; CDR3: CASSLGDGEQYF
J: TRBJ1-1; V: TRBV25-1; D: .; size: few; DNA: TGTGCCAGCAGTGGCCCAACTGAGATCACTGAAGCTTTCTTT; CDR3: CASSGPTEITEAFF
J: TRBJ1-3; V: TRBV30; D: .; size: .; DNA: TGTGCCTGGACCATGAGGGGGGGCTCTGGAAACACCATATATTTT; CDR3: CAWTMRGGSGNTIYF
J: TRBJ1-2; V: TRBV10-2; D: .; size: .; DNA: TGCGCCAGCGCCGCCGGGAGGGTAGAGGGCTACACCTTC; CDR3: CASAAGRVEGYTF
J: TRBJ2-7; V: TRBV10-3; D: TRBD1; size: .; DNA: TGTGCCATCAGTGGGACAGGTTACTACGAGCAGTACTTC; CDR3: CAISGTGYYEQYF
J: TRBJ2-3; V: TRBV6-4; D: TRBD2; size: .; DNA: TGTGCCAGCAGTGTGAGGGAGGGAGATACGCAGTATTTT; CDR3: CASSVREGDTQYF
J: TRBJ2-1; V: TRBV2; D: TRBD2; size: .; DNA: TGTGCCAGTCACGGCCCGCTAGCGGGAGTGTACAATGAGCAGTTCTTC; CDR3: CASHGPLAGVYNEQFF
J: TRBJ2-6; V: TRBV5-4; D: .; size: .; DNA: TGTGCCAGCAGCCCCCCTCGGACAGCCGGCGTAGGGGCCAACGTCCTGACTTTC; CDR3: CASSPPRTAGVGANVLTF
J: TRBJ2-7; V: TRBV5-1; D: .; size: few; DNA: TGCGCCACCGAAAGTGGGGCAGGGGTAGGCGAGCAGTACTTC; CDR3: CATESGAGVGEQYF
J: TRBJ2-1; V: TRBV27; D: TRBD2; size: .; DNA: TGTGCCAGCAGTTTAAGATGGACTAGCATCTTCGATGAGCAGTTCTTC; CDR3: CASSLRWTSIFDEQFF
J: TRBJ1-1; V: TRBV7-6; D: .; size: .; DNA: TGTGCCAGCAGCTTAAACAGGGACACTGAAGCTTTCTTT; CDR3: CASSLNRDTEAFF
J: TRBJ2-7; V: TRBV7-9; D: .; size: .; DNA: TGTGCCAGCAGCTCCCCATGGGGACTCTACGAGCAGTACTTC; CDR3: CASSSPWGLYEQYF
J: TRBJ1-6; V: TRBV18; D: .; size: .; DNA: TGTGCCAGCTCACCTGTTTATCCCGATAATTCACCCCTCCACTTT; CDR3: CASSPVYPDNSPLHF
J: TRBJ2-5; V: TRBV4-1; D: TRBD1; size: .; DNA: TGCGCCAGCAGCCAAGTTCTCTCAGGGGGTCTGGAGACCCAGTACTTC; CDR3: CASSQVLSGGLETQYF
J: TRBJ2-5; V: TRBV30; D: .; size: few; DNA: TGTGCCTGGAGTGTGGGAGGAGAGACCCAGTACTTC; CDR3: CAWSVGGETQYF
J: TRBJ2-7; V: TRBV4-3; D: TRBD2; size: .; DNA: TGCGCCAGCAGCCAACGTCTAGCGGGAGGGCCCCACGAGCAGTACTTC; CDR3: CASSQRLAGGPHEQYF
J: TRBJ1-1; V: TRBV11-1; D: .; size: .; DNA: TGTGCCAGCAGCTTAGTTCGACATACGAACACTGAAGCTTTCTTT; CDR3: CASSLVRHTNTEAFF
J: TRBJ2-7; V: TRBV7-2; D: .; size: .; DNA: TGTGCCAGCAGCCAAGAGTACGAGCAGTACTTC; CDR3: CASSQEYEQYF
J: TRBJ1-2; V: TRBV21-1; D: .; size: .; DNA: TGTGCCAGCAGCACGGCTGGCAGGGTCTATGGCTACACCTTC; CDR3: CASSTAGRVYGYTF
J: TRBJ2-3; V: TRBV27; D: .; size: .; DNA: TGTGCCAGCACACAGGGAAGCACAGATACGCAGTATTTT; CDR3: CASTQGSTDTQYF
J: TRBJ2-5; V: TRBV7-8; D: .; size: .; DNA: TGTGCCAGCACCGTAAAAAACCAAGAGACCCAGTACTTC; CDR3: CASTVKNQETQYF
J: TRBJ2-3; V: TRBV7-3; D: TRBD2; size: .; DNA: TGTGCCAGCAGCTTAACAGCGGGAGTTTCCACAGATACGCAGTATTTT; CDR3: CASSLTAGVSTDTQYF
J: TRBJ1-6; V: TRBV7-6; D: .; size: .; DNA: TGTGCCAGCAGCTCCAGATTATCGGGAAGTGACTCACCCCTCCACTTT; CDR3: CASSSRLSGSDSPLHF
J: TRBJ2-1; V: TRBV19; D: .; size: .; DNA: TGTGCCAGTAGTATGGACGGCGGGACCTACAATGAGCAGTTCTTC; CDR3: CASSMDGGTYNEQFF
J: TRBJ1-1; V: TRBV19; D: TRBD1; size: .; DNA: TGTGCCAGTAGTATTGATGGGACAGGGGCTGTTGAAGCTTTCTTT; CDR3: CASSIDGTGAVEAFF
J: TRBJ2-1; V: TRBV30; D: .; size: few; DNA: TGTGCCTGGAGTCCTTCTCCCGAGCAGTTCTTC; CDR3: CAWSPSPEQFF
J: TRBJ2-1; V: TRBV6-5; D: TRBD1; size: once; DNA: TGTGCCAGCAGTTACTATTGGGACAGGGGGCCCAATGAGCAGTTCTTC; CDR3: CASSYYWDRGPNEQFF
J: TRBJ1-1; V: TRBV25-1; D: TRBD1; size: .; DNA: TGTGCCAGCAGTGATGTTGGCCGGACAGGGCCTGAAGCTTTCTTT; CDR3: CASSDVGRTGPEAFF
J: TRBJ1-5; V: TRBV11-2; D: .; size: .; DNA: TGTGCCAGCAGCCCCCACCAGGATCAGCCCCAGCATTTT; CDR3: CASSPHQDQPQHF
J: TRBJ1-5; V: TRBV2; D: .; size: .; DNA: TGTGCCAGCAGTCTAGGGGGAGAGGGCAATCAGCCCCAGCATTTT; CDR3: CASSLGGEGNQPQHF
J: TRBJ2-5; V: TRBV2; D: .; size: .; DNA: TGTGCCAGCAGTGAAGCGTCCTCTGGGGGGTTTAGAGAGACCCAGTACTTC; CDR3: CASSEASSGGFRETQYF
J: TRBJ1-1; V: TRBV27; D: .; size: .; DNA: TGTGCCAGCAGTCCCGTCTCCGTTCAGTGGGGCTACACTGAAGCTTTCTTT; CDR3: CASSPVSVQWGYTEAFF
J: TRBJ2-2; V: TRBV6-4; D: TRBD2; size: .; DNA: TGTGCCAGCAGGGATCTCGTTCGAAGCGGGAGCCCCGCCGGGGAGCTGTTTTTT; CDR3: CASRDLVRSGSPAGELFF
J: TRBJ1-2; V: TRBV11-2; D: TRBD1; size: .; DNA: TGTGCCAGCAGCTTGACAGGGATCTATGGCTACACCTTC; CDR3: CASSLTGIYGYTF
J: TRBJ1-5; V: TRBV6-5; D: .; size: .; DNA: TGTGCCACTGGGAAGGGGCGGGACCGATCCGGGGAGCATTTT; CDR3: CATGKGRDRSGEHF
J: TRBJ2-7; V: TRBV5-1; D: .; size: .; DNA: TGCGCCAGCAGCTTGGCAGGGGCCGGTAACGAGCAGTACTTC; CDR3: CASSLAGAGNEQYF
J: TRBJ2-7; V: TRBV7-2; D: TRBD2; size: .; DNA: TGTGCCAGCAGCTTAACTGGGGCAGTAGTGGCGGGAGATGGTTACTTC; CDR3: CASSLTGAVVAGDGYF
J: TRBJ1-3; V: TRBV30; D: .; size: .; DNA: TGTGCCTGGAGTCCCGGGTTCTCTGGAAACACCATATATTTT; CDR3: CAWSPGFSGNTIYF
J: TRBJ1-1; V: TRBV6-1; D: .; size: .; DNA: TGTGCCAGCAGTGACCATGGACTGTTGAACACTGAAGCTTTCTTT; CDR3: CASSDHGLLNTEAFF
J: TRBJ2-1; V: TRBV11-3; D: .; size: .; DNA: TGTGCCAGCAGCCCCCGAGGAGGGGACAATGAGCAGTTCTTC; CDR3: CASSPRGGDNEQFF